The clone carrying this T cell receptor (beta chain) has just a few counts. Its cognate antigen is unknown. This record belongs to a study of beta chain features in type 1 diabetes. Study-wide results and caveats: The study found moderately but significantly shorter TCRB CDR3s in all four CD4+ subsets of Type 1 diabetes patients. Since sequencing was performed on cDNA, cells with high TCR expression could be over-represented. There was no resolution here of whether HLA type influences TCRB rearrangement.

V lost 4 bases and J lost 5; bases outside the gene matches: 6. The CDR3 loop spans 14 amino acids. Germline CDR1 reads MNHEY; CDR2 reads SMNVEV (reference sequence). The entirety of the isolated RNA underwent reverse transcription, so expressed TCRB transcripts were sequenced. Profiling relied on immunoSEQ multiplex PCR, and the TCRdb table lists in-frame clones only, not all of them. The repertoire holds about 280,000 clones, with approximately 16% as singletons. The chain couples TRBV27 to TRBJ1-2, with TRBD1 identical over 8 bases. This TCR derives from a man younger than 35 with type 1 diabetes. Sequences were obtained from naive CD4+ T cells from blood. Here the CDR3 DNA reads TGTGCCAGCAGTTCCCGGACAGGGATGTATGGCTACACCTTC. It codes for CASSSRTGMYGYTF.